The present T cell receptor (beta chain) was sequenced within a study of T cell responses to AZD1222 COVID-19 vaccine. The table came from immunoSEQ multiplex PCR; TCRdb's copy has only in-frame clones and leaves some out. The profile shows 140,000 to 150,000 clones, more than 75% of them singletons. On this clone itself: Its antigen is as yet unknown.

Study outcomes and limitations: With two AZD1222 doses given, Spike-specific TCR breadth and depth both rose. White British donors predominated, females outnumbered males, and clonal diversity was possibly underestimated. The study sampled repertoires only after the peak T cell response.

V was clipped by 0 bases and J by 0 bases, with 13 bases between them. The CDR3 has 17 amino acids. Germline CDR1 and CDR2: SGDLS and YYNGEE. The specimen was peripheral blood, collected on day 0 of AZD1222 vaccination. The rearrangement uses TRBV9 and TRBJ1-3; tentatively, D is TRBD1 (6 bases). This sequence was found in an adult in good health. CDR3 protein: CASSVADRTLSGNTIYF. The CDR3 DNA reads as TGTGCCAGCAGCGTAGCTGACAGGACGCTCTCTGGAAACACCATATATTTT.